The 21 T cell receptor beta chains listed next were all sequenced from one sample in a study of shared clonotypes between healthy human individuals (dated by TCRdb to 2020 to 2021). The library was built by means of the immunoSEQ multiplex PCR assay. Sourced from immuneACCESS, this table was stored by TCRdb with only in-frame sequences that have V and J called. A share of the clones is absent; for the studies checked, an unresolved V gene accounts for under half, and the remainder has no known explanation. The sample profile shows over a million clones; about 74% of them were found once. Jointly, the top ten make up about 1.5% of the sample. The specimen sequenced was memory CD4+ T cells sorted from blood. What this sample's cell subset or site label stands for: CD45RA-negative fraction. These receptors were collected from a man younger than 35 in good health.

The chain combines TRBV25-1 with TRBJ1-1; TRBD1 agrees at 9 bases. V was clipped by 3 bases and J by 3 bases; unmatched bases: 8. In germline, CDR1 is MGHDK, CDR2 SYGVNS. The CDR3 is 16 residues long. The CDR3 DNA is TGTGCCAGCAGTGAGGGACAGGGCCGAGGAGACACTGAAGCTTTCTTT. As protein: CASSEGQGRGDTEAFF. Using reference TRBV25-1 and TRBJ1-1 for the parts outside the CDR3, the full variable domain is EADIYQTPRYLVIGTGKKITLECSQTMGHDKMYWYQQDPGMELHLIHYSYGVNSTEKGDLSSESTVSRIRTEHFPLTLESARPSHTSQYLCASSEGQGRGDTEAFFGQGTRLTVV.

This clone came up once. This chain connects TRBV5-8 to TRBJ2-5; D gene unclear. Trimming cost V 0 bases and J 1 base, with 13 bases left between them. Germline loops: CDR1 SGHTS, CDR2 YDEGEE. The CDR3 contains 16 residues. The CDR3 region has the DNA TGTGCCAGCAGCTTGGGGGCAGGTGTTTTCCAAGAGACCCAGTACTTC. It yields the protein CASSLGAGVFQETQYF.

V usage is TRBV9 and J usage is TRBJ2-5, with D hard to call. Trimming left V 3 bases short and J 5 bases short, with 11 bases between. The CDR3 sequence is 13 residues long. The germline V gene encodes CDR1 SGDLS and CDR2 YYNGEE. CDR3 DNA sequence: TGTGCCAGCAGCGCTGCCCTCAGTGAGACCCAGTACTTC. It specifies CASSAALSETQYF. The complete variable domain, with remaining parts taken from reference TRBV9 and TRBJ2-5, reads DSGVTQTPKHLITATGQRVTLRCSPRSGDLSVYWYQQSLDQGLQFLIQYYNGEERAKGNILERFSAQQFPDLHSELNLSSLELGDSALYFCASSAALSETQYFGPGTRLLVL.

In regard to this clone: The same CDR3 arises from other DNA sequences in this sample as well. The gene calls are TRBV15 and TRBJ2-7, with 8 bases fitting TRBD2. Germline CDR1 reads LNHNV; CDR2 reads YYDKDF (reference sequence). The CDR3 runs to 16 residues. V shed 0 bases and J 4 bases; nucleotides not matched to a gene: 8. CDR3 DNA: TGTGCCACCAGCAGAGATACCCAGCGGGGGAGTTACGAGCAGTACTTC. It encodes CATSRDTQRGSYEQYF.

This chain uses TRBV27 with TRBJ1-1; possible D gene TRBD1, 6 bases. Germline lookup yields CDR1 MNHEY and CDR2 SMNVEV (reference sequence). The CDR3 contains 13 residues. V dropped 6 bases and J dropped 4 bases, with 12 bases sitting between them. The CDR3 DNA follows: TGTGCCAGCAGCCCAGGACAGCTCACTGAAGCTTTCTTT. Protein: CASSPGQLTEAFF.

The chain recombines TRBV7-3 with TRBJ2-5; 10 bases are a match to TRBD1. The V segment lost 5 bases and the J segment 5 bases; nucleotides outside the gene matches: 8. This CDR3 region has 15 residues. Per germline, CDR1 SGHTA and CDR2 FQGTGA. The CDR3 DNA reads as TGTGCCAGCAGCCAGAGGACAGGGGGATATGAGACCCAGTACTTC. Encoded protein: CASSQRTGGYETQYF.

A note on this clone: One base away lies a much larger clone, so this may be a sequencing read error. V gene TRBV19 combines with J gene TRBJ2-1; 11 nucleotides align to TRBD2. Germline assignment: CDR1 LNHDA and CDR2 SQIVND (reference sequence). The CDR3 loop spans 15 amino acids. The CDR3 region is CAGSITSGSSNEQFF. As DNA, the CDR3 is TGTGCCGGTAGTATAACTAGCGGGAGCTCCAATGAGCAGTTCTTC.

The chain uses TRBV19 and TRBJ2-1; D is possibly TRBD2 (5 bases). Trimming shortened V by 3 bases and J by 0 bases, and 15 bases separated the two germline ends. This CDR3 has 17 amino acids. Looked up from germline, CDR1 is LNHDA and CDR2 is SQIVND (reference sequence). DNA for the CDR3: TGTGCCAGTAGTATTTGGGGTAGCGTGCGCTCCTACAATGAGCAGTTCTTC. Encoded protein: CASSIWGSVRSYNEQFF.

The J gene is TRBJ1-6, the V gene TRBV11-2; tentative D call: TRBD1 (5 bases). CDR1 is SGHAT and CDR2 is FQNNGV in the germline V gene. This CDR3 is 14 amino acids long. V dropped 5 bases and J dropped 3 bases, with 8 bases sitting between them. CDR3 sequence reads: CASSPDIYNSPLHF. The CDR3 DNA reads as TGTGCCAGCAGCCCGGACATCTATAATTCACCCCTCCACTTT.

The chain has TRBV5-4 and TRBJ2-3, with TRBD2 matching over 11 bases. The V segment lost 6 bases and the J segment 8 bases; nucleotides outside the gene matches: 14. The length of the CDR3 is 16 residues. Germline-derived CDR1 and CDR2 are SGHNT and YYREEE (reference sequence). This CDR3 reads CASTDSVAGGQGTQYF. Here the CDR3 DNA reads TGTGCCAGCACAGACAGTGTAGCGGGGGGGCAAGGTACGCAGTATTTT.

The chain has TRBV27 and TRBJ2-5, with 7 bases that match TRBD2. V shed 6 bases, J shed 0 bases, and the junction held 4 bases outside the gene matches. Germline CDR1 MNHEY, CDR2 SMNVEV (reference sequence). CDR3 length: 14 amino acids. CDR3 sequence reads: CASRSGTNQETQYF. In DNA form, the CDR3 reads TGTGCCAGCAGATCCGGGACTAACCAAGAGACCCAGTACTTC.

The chain carries TRBV7-8 and TRBJ1-5; TRBD1 matches at 8 bases. Losses at the gene ends were 3 bases for V and 4 bases for J; bases not matched to a gene: 5. The CDR3 contains 15 residues. The germline V gene has CDR1 SGHVS and CDR2 FQNEAQ. The CDR3 here is CASSLTGVGNQPQHF. In DNA form, the CDR3 reads TGTGCCAGCAGCTTGACAGGGGTAGGGAATCAGCCCCAGCATTTT.

The count of this clone is one. CDR3 in amino acids: CATGENGNQPQHF. CDR3 DNA: TGTGCCACCGGCGAGAATGGCAATCAGCCCCAGCATTTT. The rearrangement links TRBV18 to TRBJ1-5; no definite D call. The V and J ends lost 10 bases and 2 bases respectively, with 12 bases between them. Germline assignment: CDR1 KGHSH and CDR2 LQKENI. The CDR3 has 13 residues.

This clone was seen a handful of times. This sequence joins TRBV19 and TRBJ1-1; 10 bases are a match to TRBD1. The CDR3 loop spans 16 amino acids. Germline-derived CDR1 and CDR2 are LNHDA and SQIVND (reference sequence). Trimming took 5 bases from V and 2 from J; bases not matched to a gene: 8. The CDR3 protein is CASSVGTGDGNTEAFF. CDR3 nucleotide sequence: TGTGCCAGTAGTGTCGGGACAGGGGACGGTAACACTGAAGCTTTCTTT.

The chain carries TRBV5-4 and TRBJ2-7; TRBD2 matches 14 bases. CDR3 length: 18 amino acids. Germline V gene data show CDR1 as SGHNT and CDR2 as YYREEE (reference sequence). J was trimmed by 1 base and V by 4 bases; bases with no gene match: 10. The DNA for the CDR3 is TGTGCCAGCAGCGGACGGCGGACTAGCGGGGGGACGTCCTACGAGCAGTACTTC. Translating gives CASSGRRTSGGTSYEQYF.

The chain is built from TRBV6-1 and TRBJ1-5; D is unclear. The germline CDR1 and CDR2 sequences are MNHNS and SASEGT. The germline V and J ends were trimmed by 2 bases and 7 bases, with 12 bases remaining between them. This CDR3 region has 14 residues. The CDR3 is CASSENPFRQPQHF. The CDR3 region has the DNA TGTGCCAGCAGTGAAAACCCATTCAGACAGCCCCAGCATTTT.

The chain has TRBV4-1 and TRBJ2-1; TRBD2 agrees at 7 bases. Germline V gives CDR1 MGHRA, CDR2 YSYEKL. Unmatched junction bases numbered 16, after V lost 4 bases and J lost 7 bases. This CDR3 has 17 amino acids. The CDR3 coding sequence is TGCGCCAGCAGCCGAGATCCCTTTGCGGGAGCAAGGAATGAGCAGTTCTTC. Its protein is CASSRDPFAGARNEQFF.

This sequence joins TRBV6-4 and TRBJ2-3; tentatively, D is TRBD2 (6 bases). The length of the CDR3 is 14 residues. Germline V gives CDR1 MRHNA, CDR2 SNTAGT. V lost 6 bases to trimming and J lost 0 bases, with 10 bases between them. CDR3 bases: TGTGCCAGCAGCCTGGACTATAGCACAGATACGCAGTATTTT. Translated, it gives CASSLDYSTDTQYF.

The chain links TRBV5-5 to TRBJ2-2; D remains ambiguous. With 1 base removed from V and 0 bases from J, the gap between germline ends came to 10 bases. This CDR3 is 16 amino acids long. Germline values: CDR1 SGHKS, CDR2 YYEKEE (reference sequence). CDR3 in DNA: TGTGCCAGCAGCTTGCTCTGGGTATCGAACACCGGGGAGCTGTTTTTT. Translated: CASSLLWVSNTGELFF.

This clone was counted between two and nine times. This chain links TRBV7-8 with TRBJ1-5, with unresolved D. This CDR3 is 15 amino acids long. V gave up 5 bases and J gave up 7 bases, with 18 bases separating them. Germline CDR1 is SGHVS and CDR2 is FQNEAQ. CDR3 DNA: TGTGCCAGCAGCCCGGACGGACTTCGGGGACAGCCCCAGCATTTT. Protein product: CASSPDGLRGQPQHF.

The V gene is TRBV18, the J gene TRBJ2-1, with TRBD2 identical over 9 bases. The CDR3 extends over 15 amino acids. Germline V gives CDR1 KGHSH, CDR2 LQKENI. Trimming cost V 2 bases and J 6 bases; bases outside gene matches: 5. DNA of the CDR3: TGTGCCAGCTCACCAATAGCGGGAGTCGGCAATGAGCAGTTCTTC. Translating it yields CASSPIAGVGNEQFF.